The TCR beta chain described here comes from a study of blood T cell repertoires in COVID-19. Overall study: Specimens from acute and convalescent COVID-19 originated in the United States, Italy and Spain. T cells, B-cell-depleted T cells, or PBMCs provided the cDNA or gDNA that served as material.

CDR1 is GTSNPN and CDR2 is SVGIG in the germline V gene (reference sequence). This CDR3 spans 11 amino acids. Trimming stripped 1 base from V and 7 bases from J, with 7 bases between. In the original analysis: Using reference gene primer amplification, nucleated cell counts were estimated. The method was immunoSEQ multiplex PCR; TCRdb's version includes in-frame clones alone and lacks a portion of them. V, J and clone size are taken as reported in that table, and D and trimming were inferred from the DNA itself. The table includes about 91,000 clones, about 80% detected once. Sequenced: peripheral blood. The chain employs TRBV30 and TRBJ1-2; D gene uncertain. This TCR came from a man between 65 and 85 years old with acute or convalescent COVID-19. CDR3 sequence reads: CAWSGGFGYTF. In DNA, the CDR3 is TGTGCCTGGAGTGGCGGTTTTGGCTACACCTTC.